This is a list of T cell receptor beta chains from one sample in a study of shared clonotypes between healthy human individuals. Sequencing was performed with immunoSEQ multiplex PCR; in TCRdb, only in-frame clones are kept and a portion is missing. The sample yields hundreds of thousands of clones, 90% to 95% seen once. The sequencing sample was made of naive CD8+ T cells sorted from blood. All receptors come from a man aged 25-45 years in good health. CDR3s include the opening cysteine and the closing phenylalanine or tryptophan. D genes are given only for firm matches. Part of the rows lack a size; the others show once, few, many or a class for expanded clones.

CDR3: CASSSDRRKLFF
size: .
D: .
V: TRBV7-9
length: 12

CDR3: CASSLTVTYEQYF
size: .
D: .
V: TRBV27
length: 13

CDR3: CASNSRLAGGWDNEQFF
size: .
D: TRBD2
V: TRBV7-9
length: 17

CDR3: CASSQAGSSSYEQYF
size: once
D: .
V: TRBV4-1
length: 15

CDR3: CASRDRVNEQFF
size: .
D: TRBD1
V: TRBV2
length: 12

CDR3: CASSPGTVTEAFF
size: .
D: TRBD1
V: TRBV9
length: 13

CDR3: CASSRTGGTEAFF
size: .
D: TRBD1
V: TRBV28
length: 13

CDR3: CASSSTGKATNEKLFF
size: .
D: TRBD1
V: TRBV28
length: 16

CDR3: CASSYPGSEQYF
size: .
D: .
V: TRBV6-5
length: 12

CDR3: CASTERSGPNTGELFF
size: .
D: .
V: TRBV13
length: 16

CDR3: CASSQDRVTTDTQYF
size: .
D: .
V: TRBV4-3
length: 15

CDR3: CASRERESSYNEQFF
size: .
D: TRBD2
V: TRBV19
length: 15

CDR3: CASMAGRLKERNPGELFF
size: .
D: .
V: TRBV25-1
length: 18

CDR3: CASSSSGRGNEQFF
size: .
D: TRBD2
V: TRBV9
length: 14

CDR3: CASSPRARSGEQFF
size: .
D: .
V: TRBV18
length: 14

CDR3: CASSLQGDTQYF
size: .
D: .
V: TRBV11-2
length: 12